This section outlines one TCR beta chain sequence together with its context. These data are taken from a study of blood T cell repertoires in COVID-19. Looking at the study overall: Sites in the United States, Italy and Spain provided acute and convalescent COVID-19 samples.

Enrolled through a virtual design, the participants were between 18 and 89 years of age and came from 24 US areas. Cohort 3 donors were reported recovered after two negative PCRs, clearance, or symptom resolution. Methods used by the authors: It was from reference gene primer amplification that nucleated cell counts were estimated. Clones were read by immunoSEQ multiplex PCR, and TCRdb kept only the in-frame ones, dropping some. V, J and clone size derive from that table, while D and trimming were established from the DNA sequence. The sample lists under 200,000 clones, roughly 90% occurring once. Sequencing used PBMCs or T cells enriched from blood (not recorded which). The sequence was obtained from a woman aged 45 to 65 who had recovered from COVID-19.

The CDR3: CASSPGQYQETQYF. DNA of the CDR3: TGTGCCAGCAGCCCGGGACAGTACCAAGAGACCCAGTACTTC. The V call is TRBV6-5, the J call TRBJ2-5; TRBD1 aligns across 7 bases. The CDR3 contains 14 residues. Germline assignment: CDR1 MNHEY and CDR2 SVGAGI. The ends lost 6 bases at V and 0 bases at J; junction bases unmatched: 4.